This TCR beta chain was recorded in a study of T cells in Graves' hyperthyroidism and ophthalmopathy. Template material for amplifying TCR beta CDR3 regions consisted of RNA transcripts. HTBI primers drove first-round RT-PCR of the TCR CDR3. TCRdb passed the multiplex PCR reads through MiXCR, listing each CDR3 protein once. The sample carries over 500,000 distinct CDR3 sequences, 12% to 15% recorded once. Points on this clonotype: The antigen remains unidentified.

Germline CDR1 and CDR2: SQVTM and ANQGSEA. With V trimmed by 6 bases and J by 7 bases, 14 bases remained unmatched. This CDR3 has 15 amino acids. Findings and limits, study-wide: Blood also showed most of the thyroid clonotypes that were expanded above 0.001.

The V and J genes are TRBV29-1 and TRBJ2-5; the match to TRBD2 covers 10 bases. The TCR comes from a middle-aged woman with Graves' hyperthyroidism. The sample comprised blood. The CDR3 here is CSVETSGTMLGTQYF. The CDR3 DNA follows: TGCAGCGTAGAAACTAGCGGGACGATGCTGGGGACCCAGTACTTC. The full variable domain, its missing parts supplied by reference TRBV29-1 and TRBJ2-5, is SAVISQKPSRDICQRGTSLTIQCQVDSQVTMMFWYRQQPGQSLTLIATANQGSEATYESGFVIDKFPISRPNLTFSTLTVSNMSPEDSSIYLCSVETSGTMLGTQYFGPGTRLLVL.